This T cell receptor beta chain was retrieved from a study of blood T cell repertoires in COVID-19 (dated by TCRdb to 2019 to 2021). At the level of the whole study: Collaborator samples came from the United States, Italy and Spain and covered acute and convalescent phases of COVID-19. The prospective study material was composed of cDNA or gDNA derived from T cells, B-cell-depleted T cells, or PBMCs. The dataset comprised deeply sampled blood TCRbeta repertoires from subjects exposed to, actively infected with, or recovered from COVID-19. The repertoires were released in a freely available public database intended as a resource for research on the immune response to SARS-CoV-2. Samples were obtained from the ongoing ImmuneRACE study (first 160 participants) and from 1,254 subjects provided by 6 global collaborators. The sample metadata nearly always contained a de-identified subject ID, COVID-19 status, age in years and sex. HLA class I and class II types, where available, came from metadata supplied by the sample provider rather than from assay-based typing.

Trimming costs V 0 bases and J 4 bases, and their ends lie 9 bases apart. The cysteine opens and the phenylalanine closes a CDR3 of 14 amino acids. Left in the record is the CDR3 DNA by itself, 42 bases read in frame from the first base. The germline V gene sets CDR1 to SGHTA and CDR2 to FQGNSA. Paper-wide results and their limitations: The quantity of clinical and demographic metadata differed by source and by participant and was supplied without curation.

TCRbeta CDR3 regions were amplified from genomic DNA using the immunoSEQ Assay, a bias-controlled multiplex PCR. As for the original processing: Nucleated cell counts per sample were estimated from amplification of reference gene primers within the assay. To quantify the absolute abundance of each unique TCRbeta CDR3 rearrangement, sequence reads were collapsed and filtered. For each sample, productive Simpson clonality was calculated as the square root of Simpson's diversity index across productive rearrangements. TCRdb took over this immuneACCESS table, retaining in-frame rearrangements with V and J assigned. Such tables are incomplete; in checked studies, under half of the missing clones stem from an unresolved V gene, and the remainder is unexplained. That table is the source of V, J and clone size, and D and trimming were worked out from the DNA. Counted in this sample were approximately 250,000 clones; about 87% of them appeared once. About 3.4% of the sample comes from the top ten.

Enrolling through a virtual design, the prospective study's participants ranged in age from roughly 18 to 89 years and lived across around 25 United States geographic areas. In the prospective study, cohorts were assigned on the basis of participant-reported clinical history obtained from a screening survey and a study questionnaire. A participant counted as exposed if, within 2 weeks of entering the study, that participant had been in contact with someone who had a PCR-confirmed or clinician-diagnosed COVID-19 case. In the prospective study, whole blood, serum and a nasopharyngeal or oropharyngeal swab were collected from each participant by mobile phlebotomists. Over a roughly 2-month period, participants in the prospective study had the option of providing additional blood draws and questionnaires. Before DNA extraction, prospective study blood samples were shipped either frozen or at room temperature.

Turning to this clone: Its target antigen remains unknown. Base qualities are not at hand, and no much larger clone is one base apart.

The source material was PBMCs or T cells enriched from blood (not recorded which). The chain is assembled from TRBV7-2 and TRBJ1-1, with the D gene too uncertain to name. This clonotype originated in a woman aged 40 to 50 who had been exposed to COVID-19. The CDR3 here reads CASSLAKSVTEAFF. The bases read TGTGCCAGCAGCTTAGCCAAGTCGGTCACTGAAGCTTTCTTT. With all but the CDR3 taken from the reference TRBV7-2 and TRBJ1-1 genes, the full variable domain is: GAGVSQSPSNKVTEKGKDVELRCDPISGHTALYWYRQSLGQGLEFLIYFQGNSAPDKSGLPSDRFSAERTGGSVSTLTIQRTQQEDSAVYLCASSLAKSVTEAFFGQGTRLTVV.